Below are 10 T cell receptor beta chains sequenced from a single sample in a study of blood T cell repertoires in COVID-19. Sequenced by immunoSEQ multiplex PCR; TCRdb stores in-frame clones only, minus some. There are 150,000 to 250,000 clones in the sample; approximately 83% occur only once, and approximately 7.6% lies in the top ten. Material for sequencing was PBMCs or T cells enriched from blood (not recorded which). Every receptor here comes from a man in his forties or fifties who had recovered from COVID-19.

This chain links TRBV9 with TRBJ2-1; D may be TRBD2 (5 bases). Germline CDR1 reads SGDLS; CDR2 reads YYNGEE. V dropped 0 bases and J dropped 4 bases, with 14 bases sitting between them. This CDR3 is built from 16 residues. DNA for the CDR3: TGTGCCAGCAGCGTAGGTGTGAGGACTTCGTACAATGAGCAGTTCTTC. The encoded protein is CASSVGVRTSYNEQFF.

The rearrangement uses TRBV29-1 and TRBJ2-5; the match to TRBD2 covers 9 bases. This CDR3 is 15 amino acids long. With 6 bases clipped from V and 5 bases from J, the junction kept 13 bases outside the gene matches. Germline V gene data show CDR1 as SQVTM and CDR2 as ANQGSEA. The DNA of the CDR3 is TGCAGCGTCCTGCCCCTAGCGGGGATGGGCGAGACCCAGTACTTC. This sequence encodes CSVLPLAGMGETQYF.

The chain uses TRBV3-1 (or the pseudogene TRBV3-2) and TRBJ1-2, with TRBD1 as a possible D gene (5 bases). Germline CDR1 reads LGHDT; CDR2 reads YNNKEL (reference sequence). The CDR3 extends over 15 amino acids. Trimming took 0 bases from V and 7 from J, leaving 15 bases between them. The DNA of the CDR3 is TGTGCCAGCAGCCAAGAAGTGCGGGGGTCTGCTGGCTACACCTTC. Its translation is CASSQEVRGSAGYTF.

This chain uses TRBV6-5 with TRBJ1-1, with D tentatively TRBD1 (6 bases). Germline assignment: CDR1 MNHEY and CDR2 SVGAGI. The V gene lost 2 bases and the J gene lost 5 bases, with 12 bases spanning the gap. The CDR3 is 14 amino acids. As DNA, the CDR3 is TGTGCCAGCAGTTACCAGGGGCCGGGTACTGAAGCTTTCTTT. Protein sequence: CASSYQGPGTEAFF.

This rearrangement joins TRBV18 to TRBJ2-2; 7 nucleotides agree with TRBD1. The V gene's germline CDR1 is KGHSH and CDR2 LQKENI. There are 16 residues in the CDR3. The trim removed 1 base at V and 3 bases at J, leaving 5 bases unmatched. CDR3 in amino acids: CASSPQGARDTGELFF. For the CDR3, the DNA is TGTGCCAGCTCACCACAGGGGGCTCGGGACACCGGGGAGCTGTTTTTT.

CDR3 amino acids: CASSYSRWGDGYTF. The CDR3 DNA reads as TGTGCCAGCAGTTACTCGCGCTGGGGCGATGGCTACACCTTC. V gene TRBV6-5 combines with J gene TRBJ1-2, with a possible D match to TRBD1 (5 bases). The CDR3 length is 14 residues. Trimming took 0 bases from V and 6 from J, leaving 11 bases between them. CDR1 is MNHEY and CDR2 is SVGAGI in the germline V gene.

V usage is TRBV6-2 or TRBV6-3 and J usage is TRBJ1-2; the D gene is possibly TRBD1 (6 bases). CDR1 MNHEY and CDR2 SVGEGT come from the germline V gene. The CDR3 length is 14 residues. The germline V and J ends were trimmed by 4 bases and 7 bases, with 16 bases remaining between them. The CDR3 nucleotides are TGTGCCAGCAGTTCCACAGCCTACAGGGTTGGCTACACCTTC. This translates into CASSSTAYRVGYTF.

The chain joins TRBV24-1 to TRBJ2-5, with TRBD1 identical over 7 bases. V lost 6 bases, J lost 0 bases, and 3 bases stayed unmatched. The CDR3 runs to 14 residues. CDR1 is KGHDR, CDR2 SFDVKD, per germline. The CDR3 DNA is TGTGCCACCAGTCCCGGGACAGACCAAGAGACCCAGTACTTC. Its protein product is CATSPGTDQETQYF.

The chain recombines TRBV7-2 with TRBJ1-5; D remains unclear. V lost 5 bases and J 2 bases, leaving 10 bases between the germline ends. This CDR3 region has 14 residues. CDR1 and CDR2 from the germline V gene are SGHTA and FQGNSA. The CDR3 reads CASSPVRGNQPQHF. For the CDR3, the DNA is TGTGCCAGCAGCCCGGTACGAGGCAATCAGCCCCAGCATTTT. Filled out from reference TRBV7-2 and TRBJ1-5, the complete variable domain reads GAGVSQSPSNKVTEKGKDVELRCDPISGHTALYWYRQSLGQGLEFLIYFQGNSAPDKSGLPSDRFSAERTGGSVSTLTIQRTQQEDSAVYLCASSPVRGNQPQHFGDGTRLSIL.

The CDR3 region is CASSSTDTGQRHNNEQFF. For the CDR3, the DNA is TGTGCCAGCAGCTCCACGGACACTGGACAGCGACATAACAATGAGCAGTTCTTC. The chain links TRBV7-9 to TRBJ2-1; D perhaps matches TRBD1 (6 bases). Germline CDR1 reads SEHNR; CDR2 reads FQNEAQ (reference sequence). V was trimmed by 4 bases and J by 5 bases, leaving 24 bases between them. The CDR3 is 18 amino acids.